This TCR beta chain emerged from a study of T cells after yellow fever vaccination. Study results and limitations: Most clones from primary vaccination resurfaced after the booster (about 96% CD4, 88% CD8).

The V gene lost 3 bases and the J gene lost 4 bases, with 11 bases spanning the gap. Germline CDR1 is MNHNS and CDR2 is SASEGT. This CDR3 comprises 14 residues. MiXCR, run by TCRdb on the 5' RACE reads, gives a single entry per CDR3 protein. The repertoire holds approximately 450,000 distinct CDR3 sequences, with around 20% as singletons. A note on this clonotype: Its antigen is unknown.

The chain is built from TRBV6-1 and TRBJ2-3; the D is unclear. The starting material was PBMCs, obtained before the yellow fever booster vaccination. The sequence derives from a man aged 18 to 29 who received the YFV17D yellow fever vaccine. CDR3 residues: CASSEAVQSDTQYF. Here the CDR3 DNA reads TGTGCCAGCAGTGAGGCCGTACAGTCAGATACGCAGTATTTT.